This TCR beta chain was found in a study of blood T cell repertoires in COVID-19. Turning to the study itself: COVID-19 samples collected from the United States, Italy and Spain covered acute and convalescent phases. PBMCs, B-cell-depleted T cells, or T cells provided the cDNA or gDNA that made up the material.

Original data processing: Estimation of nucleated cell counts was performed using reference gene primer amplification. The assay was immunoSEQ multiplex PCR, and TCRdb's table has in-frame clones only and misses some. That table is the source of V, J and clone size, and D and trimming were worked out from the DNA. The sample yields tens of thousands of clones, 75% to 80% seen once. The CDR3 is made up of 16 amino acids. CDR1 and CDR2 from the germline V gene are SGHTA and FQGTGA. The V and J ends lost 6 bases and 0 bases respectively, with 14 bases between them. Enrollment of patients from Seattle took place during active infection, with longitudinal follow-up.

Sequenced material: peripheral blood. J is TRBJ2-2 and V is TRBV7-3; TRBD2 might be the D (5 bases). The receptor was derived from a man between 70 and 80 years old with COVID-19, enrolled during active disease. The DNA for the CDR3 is TGTGCCAGCAGTCTAAGCGGAGCTTCGAACACCGGGGAGCTGTTTTTT. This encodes CASSLSGASNTGELFF.